Listed below are T cell receptor beta chains from one sample, sequenced in a study of immune evolution from preneoplasia to lung adenocarcinoma. Method: immunoSEQ multiplex PCR; TCRdb's copy keeps in-frame clones and lacks some. The data hold roughly 5,200 clones, with about 80% observed a single time. The specimen was FFPE normal lung tissue adjacent to the tumor. The receptors shown here come from a person aged 50-69 years with lung adenocarcinoma. The CDR3 runs from the conserved cysteine through the conserved F or W. The order of the fields is J gene, clone size, D gene, V gene, CDR3 length, CDR3 protein, CDR3 DNA. A D gene is named only where the DNA matches it firmly. Clone size is not always given. Where it is, it says once, few, many or a class for expanded clones.

TRBJ2-6 NA TRBD2 TRBV5-1 16 CASGLAGGAGANVLTF TGCGCCAGTGGACTAGCGGGAGGAGCTGGGGCCAACGTCCTGACTTTC
TRBJ2-1 NA NA TRBV25-1 14 CASFSGSPYNEQFF TGTGCCAGCTTTAGCGGTAGCCCCTACAATGAGCAGTTCTTC
TRBJ2-4 NA NA TRBV28 16 CASRLVGTGHQDIQYF TGTGCCAGCAGGCTAGTAGGAACGGGACATCAAGACATTCAGTACTTC
TRBJ2-2 NA NA TRBV7-7 15 CASSFLVVGTGELFF TGTGCTAGCAGCTTCCTTGTTGTTGGGACCGGGGAGCTGTTTTTT
TRBJ1-4 NA TRBD1 TRBV6-1 14 CASSGQGTIEKLFF TGTGCCAGCAGCGGACAGGGTACCATTGAAAAACTGTTTTTT
TRBJ2-1 NA TRBD1 TRBV5-6 16 CASRSGTGSSYNEQFF TGTGCCAGCAGATCCGGGACAGGGAGCTCCTACAATGAGCAGTTCTTC
TRBJ2-4 NA TRBD1 TRBV7-9 14 CASRPGQGGNIQYF TGTGCCAGCAGACCGGGACAGGGTGGGAACATTCAGTACTTC
TRBJ2-6 NA NA TRBV27 17 CAVSPLGLSSGANVLTF TGTGCCGTTTCCCCGCTCGGACTCAGCTCTGGGGCCAACGTCCTGACTTTC
TRBJ2-6 few NA TRBV30 15 CAWSVLGAGANVLTF TGTGCCTGGAGTGTATTGGGGGCTGGGGCCAACGTCCTGACTTTC
TRBJ1-4 NA NA TRBV18 13 CASSAGVSEKLFF TGTGCCAGCTCAGCGGGAGTCTCGGAAAAACTGTTTTTT
TRBJ2-5 NA NA TRBV7-9 13 CASSLDWLETQYF TGTGCCAGCAGCTTAGATTGGTTGGAGACCCAGTACTTC
TRBJ2-1 NA NA TRBV25-1 12 CASSVKSLEQFF TGTGCCAGCAGTGTAAAAAGTCTCGAGCAGTTCTTC
TRBJ2-1 once NA TRBV2 14 CASSALGSLDEQFF TGTGCCAGCAGCGCCCTCGGGAGCCTGGATGAGCAGTTCTTC
TRBJ2-7 NA TRBD2 TRBV2 15 CASTGTSGNIYEQYF TGTGCCAGCACCGGGACTAGCGGCAACATCTACGAGCAGTACTTC
TRBJ1-1 NA NA TRBV7-9 15 CASSLGTISSGEAFF TGTGCCAGCAGCCTAGGGACCATCAGTAGTGGTGAAGCTTTCTTT
TRBJ2-3 NA TRBD2 TRBV28 13 CASTGGPENTQYF TGTGCCAGCACGGGAGGGCCCGAGAATACGCAGTATTTT
TRBJ1-2 NA TRBD1 TRBV9 15 CASSAHSGGGYGYTF TGTGCCAGCAGCGCCCACTCAGGGGGCGGATATGGCTACACCTTC
TRBJ2-3 NA NA TRBV9 16 CASSALGGYSTDTQYF TGTGCCAGCAGCGCCCTTGGAGGCTACAGCACAGATACGCAGTATTTT